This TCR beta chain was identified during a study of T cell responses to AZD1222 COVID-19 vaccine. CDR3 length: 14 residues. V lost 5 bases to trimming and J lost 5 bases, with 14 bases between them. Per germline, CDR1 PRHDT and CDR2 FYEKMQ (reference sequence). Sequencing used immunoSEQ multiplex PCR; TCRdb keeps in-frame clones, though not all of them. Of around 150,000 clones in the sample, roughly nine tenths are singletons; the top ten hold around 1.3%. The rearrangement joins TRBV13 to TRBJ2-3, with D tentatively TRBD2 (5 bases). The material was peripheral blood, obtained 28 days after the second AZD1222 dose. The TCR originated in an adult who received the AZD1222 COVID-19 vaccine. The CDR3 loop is CASSHGLAQDTQYF. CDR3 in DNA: TGTGCCAGCAGCCACGGACTGGCCCAAGATACGCAGTATTTT.